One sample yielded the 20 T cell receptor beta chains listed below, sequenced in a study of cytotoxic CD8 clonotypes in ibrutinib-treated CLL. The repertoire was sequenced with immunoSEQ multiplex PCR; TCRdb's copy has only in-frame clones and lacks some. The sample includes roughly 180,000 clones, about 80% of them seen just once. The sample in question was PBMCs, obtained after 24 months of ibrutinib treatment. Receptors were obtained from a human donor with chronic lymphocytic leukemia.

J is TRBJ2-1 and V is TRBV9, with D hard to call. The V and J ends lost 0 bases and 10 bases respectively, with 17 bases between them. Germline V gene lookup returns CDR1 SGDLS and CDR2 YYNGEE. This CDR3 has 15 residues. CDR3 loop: CASSVEASRLGEQFF. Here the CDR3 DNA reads TGTGCCAGCAGCGTAGAGGCGAGTCGACTTGGAGAGCAGTTCTTC.

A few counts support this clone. The CDR3 DNA follows: TGTGCCAGCAGCTTGGTCGGTGGCGGGAGGTCCCACGAGCAGTACTTC. Encoded protein: CASSLVGGGRSHEQYF. The chain couples TRBV5-6 to TRBJ2-7; 8 nucleotides line up with TRBD2. V was clipped by 0 bases and J by 5 bases; unmatched bases: 10. CDR3 size: 16 residues. Germline lookup yields CDR1 SGHDT and CDR2 YYEEEE.

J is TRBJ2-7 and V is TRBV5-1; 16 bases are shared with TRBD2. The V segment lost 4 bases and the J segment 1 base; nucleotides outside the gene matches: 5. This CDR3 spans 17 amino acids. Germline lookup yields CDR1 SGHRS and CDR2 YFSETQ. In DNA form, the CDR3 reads TGCGCCAGCAGCCCGGGACTAGCGGGAGGGGATTCCTACGAGCAGTACTTC. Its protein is CASSPGLAGGDSYEQYF.

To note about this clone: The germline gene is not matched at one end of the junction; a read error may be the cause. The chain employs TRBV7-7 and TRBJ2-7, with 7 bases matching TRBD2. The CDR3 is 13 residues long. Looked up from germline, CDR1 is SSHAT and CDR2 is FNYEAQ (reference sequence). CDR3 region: CASSSPAGDEQYF. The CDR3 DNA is TGTGCTAGCAGCTCCCCTGCGGGAGACGAGCAGTACTTC. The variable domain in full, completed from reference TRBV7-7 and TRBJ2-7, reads GAGVSQSPRYKVTKRGQDVTLRCDPISSHATLYWYQQALGQGPEFLTYFNYEAQPDKSGLPSDRFSAERPEGSISTLTIQRTEQRDSAMYRCASSSPAGDEQYFGPGTRLTVT.

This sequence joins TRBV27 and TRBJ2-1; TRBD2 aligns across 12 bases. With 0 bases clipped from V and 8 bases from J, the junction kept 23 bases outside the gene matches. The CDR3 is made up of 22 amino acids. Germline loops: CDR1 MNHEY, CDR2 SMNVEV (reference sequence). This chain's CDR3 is CASSLSRGLARRLAGVRYEQFF. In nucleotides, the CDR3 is TGTGCCAGCAGTTTATCGAGGGGTTTGGCGCGTCGACTAGCGGGAGTAAGGTATGAGCAGTTCTTC.

The CDR3, as DNA: TGTGCCAGCAGCTTACAGGGGAGCACTGAAGCTTTCTTT. Protein: CASSLQGSTEAFF. The rearrangement uses TRBV11-3 and TRBJ1-1; possibly TRBD1 for D (6 bases). This CDR3 is 13 amino acids long. V lost 2 bases to trimming and J lost 4 bases, with 8 bases between them. Germline V gene sequence: CDR1 SGHNT, CDR2 YENEEA.

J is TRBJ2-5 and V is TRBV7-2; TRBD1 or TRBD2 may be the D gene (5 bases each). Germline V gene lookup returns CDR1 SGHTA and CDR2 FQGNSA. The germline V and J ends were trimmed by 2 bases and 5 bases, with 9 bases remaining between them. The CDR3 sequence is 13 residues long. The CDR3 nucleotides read TGTGCCAGCAGCTTACCCTGGGGGGAGACCCAGTACTTC. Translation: CASSLPWGETQYF. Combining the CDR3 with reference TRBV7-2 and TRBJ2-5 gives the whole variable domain GAGVSQSPSNKVTEKGKDVELRCDPISGHTALYWYRQSLGQGLEFLIYFQGNSAPDKSGLPSDRFSAERTGGSVSTLTIQRTQQEDSAVYLCASSLPWGETQYFGPGTRLLVL.

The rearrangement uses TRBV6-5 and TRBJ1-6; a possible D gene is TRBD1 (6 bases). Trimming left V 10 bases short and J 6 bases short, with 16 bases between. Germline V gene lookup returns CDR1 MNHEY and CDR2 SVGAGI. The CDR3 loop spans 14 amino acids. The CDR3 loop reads CAIGGQRVNSPLHF. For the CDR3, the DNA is TGTGCCATAGGGGGTCAAAGGGTTAATTCACCCCTCCACTTT.

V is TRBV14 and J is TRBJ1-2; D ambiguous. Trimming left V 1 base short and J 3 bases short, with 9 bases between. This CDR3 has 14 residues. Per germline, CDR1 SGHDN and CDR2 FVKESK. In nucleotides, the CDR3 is TGTGCCAGCAGCCAAGGGGGAGCCTACTATGGCTACACCTTC. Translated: CASSQGGAYYGYTF.

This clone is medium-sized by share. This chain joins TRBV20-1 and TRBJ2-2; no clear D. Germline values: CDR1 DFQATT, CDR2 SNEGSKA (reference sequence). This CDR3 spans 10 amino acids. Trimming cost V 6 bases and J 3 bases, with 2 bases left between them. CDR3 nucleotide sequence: TGCAGTGCCTACACCGGGGAGCTGTTTTTT. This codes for CSAYTGELFF.

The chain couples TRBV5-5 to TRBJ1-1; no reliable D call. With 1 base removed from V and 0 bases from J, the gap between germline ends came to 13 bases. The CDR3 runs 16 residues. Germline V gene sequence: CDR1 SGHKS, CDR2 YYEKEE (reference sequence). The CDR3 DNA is TGTGCCAGCAGCTTGATAGGTAGCCTCTTGAACACTGAAGCTTTCTTT. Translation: CASSLIGSLLNTEAFF.

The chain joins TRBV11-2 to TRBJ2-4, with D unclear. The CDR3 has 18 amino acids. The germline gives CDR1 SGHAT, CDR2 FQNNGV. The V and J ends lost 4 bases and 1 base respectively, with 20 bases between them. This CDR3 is CASSSRFFVLAAKNIQYF. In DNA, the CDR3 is TGTGCCAGCAGCTCCCGGTTTTTCGTGCTGGCGGCCAAAAACATTCAGTACTTC.

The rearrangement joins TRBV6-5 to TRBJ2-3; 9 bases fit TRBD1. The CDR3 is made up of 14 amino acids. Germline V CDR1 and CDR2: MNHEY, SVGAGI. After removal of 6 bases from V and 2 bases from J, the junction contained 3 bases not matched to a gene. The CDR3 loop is CASRGTGTTDTQYF. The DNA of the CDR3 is TGTGCCAGCAGGGGGACAGGGACCACAGATACGCAGTATTTT.

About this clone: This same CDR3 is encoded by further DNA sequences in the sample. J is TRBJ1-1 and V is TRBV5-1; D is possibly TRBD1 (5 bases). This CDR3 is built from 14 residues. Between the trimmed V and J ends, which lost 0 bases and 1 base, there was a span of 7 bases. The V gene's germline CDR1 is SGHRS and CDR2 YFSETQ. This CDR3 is CASSLERGNTEAFF. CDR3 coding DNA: TGCGCCAGCAGCTTGGAGAGGGGGAACACTGAAGCTTTCTTT.

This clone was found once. CDR3 nucleotide sequence: TGTGCCAGCAGTTACCAGGCAGGGATTCATGGCTACACCTTC. Translating gives CASSYQAGIHGYTF. The genes are TRBV6-5 and TRBJ1-2, with a possible D match to TRBD1 (5 bases). CDR1 and CDR2 from the germline V gene are MNHEY and SVGAGI. The CDR3 is 14 residues long. The germline V and J ends were trimmed by 2 bases and 6 bases, with 13 bases remaining between them.

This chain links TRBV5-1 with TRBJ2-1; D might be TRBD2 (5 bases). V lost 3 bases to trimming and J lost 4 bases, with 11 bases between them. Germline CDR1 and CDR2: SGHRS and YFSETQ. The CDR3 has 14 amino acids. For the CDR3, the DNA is TGCGCCAGCAGCTCAGCGGCGGGTTACAATGAGCAGTTCTTC. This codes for CASSSAAGYNEQFF.

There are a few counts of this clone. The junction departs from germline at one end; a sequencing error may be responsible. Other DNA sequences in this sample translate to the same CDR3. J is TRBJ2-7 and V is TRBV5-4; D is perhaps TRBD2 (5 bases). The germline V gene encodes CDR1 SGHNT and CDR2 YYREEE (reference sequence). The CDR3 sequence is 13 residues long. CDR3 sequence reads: CASSQVRGYEQYF. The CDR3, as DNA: TGCGCCAGCAGCCAAGTACGGGGCTACGAGCAGTACTTC.

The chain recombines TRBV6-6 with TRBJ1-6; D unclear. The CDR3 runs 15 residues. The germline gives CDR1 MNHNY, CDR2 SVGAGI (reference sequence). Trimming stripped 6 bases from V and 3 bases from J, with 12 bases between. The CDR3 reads CASRKREIYNSPLHF. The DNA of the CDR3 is TGTGCCAGCAGAAAGAGGGAAATCTATAATTCACCCCTCCACTTT.

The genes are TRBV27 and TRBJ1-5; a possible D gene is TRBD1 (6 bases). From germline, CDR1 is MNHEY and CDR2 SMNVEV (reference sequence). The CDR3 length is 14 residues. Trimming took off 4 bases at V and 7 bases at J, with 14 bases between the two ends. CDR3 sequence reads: CASSSRGGIQPQHF. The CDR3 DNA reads TGTGCCAGCAGTTCCAGAGGGGGTATCCAGCCCCAGCATTTT.

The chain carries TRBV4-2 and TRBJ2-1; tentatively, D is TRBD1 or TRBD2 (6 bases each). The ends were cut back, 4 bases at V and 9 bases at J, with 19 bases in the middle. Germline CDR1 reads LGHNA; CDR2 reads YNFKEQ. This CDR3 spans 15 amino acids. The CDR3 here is CASSLQGNREAEQFF. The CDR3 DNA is TGTGCCAGCAGCCTCCAAGGGAACAGGGAGGCTGAGCAGTTCTTC.